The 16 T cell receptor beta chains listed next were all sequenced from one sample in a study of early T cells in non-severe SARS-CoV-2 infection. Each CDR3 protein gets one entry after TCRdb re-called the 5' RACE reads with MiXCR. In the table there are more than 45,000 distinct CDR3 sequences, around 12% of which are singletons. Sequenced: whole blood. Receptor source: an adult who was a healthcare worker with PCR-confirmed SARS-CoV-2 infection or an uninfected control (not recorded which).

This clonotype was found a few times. This CDR3 reads CASSHGTNMNTEAFF. DNA of the CDR3: TGTGCCAGCAGCCATGGAACGAATATGAACACTGAAGCTTTCTTT. This chain connects TRBV7-9 to TRBJ1-1, with D unresolved. This CDR3 is 15 amino acids long. CDR1 and CDR2 from the germline V gene are SEHNR and FQNEAQ (reference sequence). Trimming removed 5 bases from V and 0 bases from J, with 13 bases in between.

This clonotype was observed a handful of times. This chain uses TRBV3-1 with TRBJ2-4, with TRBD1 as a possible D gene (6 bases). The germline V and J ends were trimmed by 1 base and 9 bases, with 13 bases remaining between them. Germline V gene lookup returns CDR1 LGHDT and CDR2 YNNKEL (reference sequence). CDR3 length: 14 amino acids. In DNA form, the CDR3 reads TGTGCCAGCAGCCAAGCTTTTCAGGGGACCATTCAGTACTTC. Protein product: CASSQAFQGTIQYF. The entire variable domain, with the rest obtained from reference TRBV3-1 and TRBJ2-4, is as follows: DTAVSQTPKYLVTQMGNDKSIKCEQNLGHDTMYWYKQDSKKFLKIMFSYNNKELIINETVPNRFSPKSPDKAHLNLHINSLELGDSAVYFCASSQAFQGTIQYFGAGTRLSVL.

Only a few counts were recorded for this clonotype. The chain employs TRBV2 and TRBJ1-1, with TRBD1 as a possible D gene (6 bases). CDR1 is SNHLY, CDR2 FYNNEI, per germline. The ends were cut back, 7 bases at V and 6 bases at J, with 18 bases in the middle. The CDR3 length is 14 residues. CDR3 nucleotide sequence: TGTGCCAGCAAATCATCCCCAGGGGCCGCTGAAGCTTTCTTT. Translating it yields CASKSSPGAAEAFF.

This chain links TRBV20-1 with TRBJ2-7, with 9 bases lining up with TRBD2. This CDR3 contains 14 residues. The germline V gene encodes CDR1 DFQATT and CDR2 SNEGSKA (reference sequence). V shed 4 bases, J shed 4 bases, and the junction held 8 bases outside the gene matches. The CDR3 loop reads CSATWREGGYEQYF. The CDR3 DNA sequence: TGCAGTGCTACATGGCGGGAGGGCGGATACGAGCAGTACTTC.

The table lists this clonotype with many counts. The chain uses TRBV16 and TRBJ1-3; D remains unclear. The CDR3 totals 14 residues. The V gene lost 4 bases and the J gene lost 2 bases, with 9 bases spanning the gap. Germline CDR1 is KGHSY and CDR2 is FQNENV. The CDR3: CASSPPGTGNTIYF. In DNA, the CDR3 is TGTGCCAGCAGCCCTCCGGGGACTGGAAACACCATATATTTT.

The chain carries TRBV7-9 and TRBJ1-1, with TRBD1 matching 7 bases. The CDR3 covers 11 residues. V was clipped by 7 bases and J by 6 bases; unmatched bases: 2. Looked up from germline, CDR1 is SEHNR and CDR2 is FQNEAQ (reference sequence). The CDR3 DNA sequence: TGTGCCAGCATCGACAGGGCTGAAGCTTTCTTT. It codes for CASIDRAEAFF. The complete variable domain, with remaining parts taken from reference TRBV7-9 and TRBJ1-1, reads DTGVSQNPRHKITKRGQNVTFRCDPISEHNRLYWYRQTLGQGPEFLTYFQNEAQLEKSRLLSDRFSAERPKGSFSTLEIQRTEQGDSAMYLCASIDRAEAFFGQGTRLTVV.

As DNA, the CDR3 is TGTGCCAGCAGTTACTACGAGGGCCCGGAATACGAGCAGTACTTC. Its protein product is CASSYYEGPEYEQYF. The V gene is TRBV6-5, the J gene TRBJ2-7; TRBD2 might be the D (5 bases). Germline CDR1 MNHEY, CDR2 SVGAGI. V was pared by 1 base and J by 4 bases, with 14 bases between. The CDR3 runs to 15 residues.

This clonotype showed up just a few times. The CDR3 is CASSTGTGNTGELFF. For the CDR3, the DNA is TGTGCCAGCAGTACAGGGACAGGGAACACCGGGGAGCTGTTTTTT. The chain has TRBV12-3 or TRBV12-4 and TRBJ2-2; 8 bases agree with TRBD1. There are 15 residues in the CDR3. V trimming: 5 bases; J trimming: 1 base; junction bases outside the gene matches: 3.

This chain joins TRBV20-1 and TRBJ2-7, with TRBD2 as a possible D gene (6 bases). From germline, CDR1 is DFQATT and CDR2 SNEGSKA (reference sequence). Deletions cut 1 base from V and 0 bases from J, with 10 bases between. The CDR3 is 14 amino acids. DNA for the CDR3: TGCAGTGCTAGAGCGAGCGGGCCCTCCTACGAGCAGTACTTC. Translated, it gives CSARASGPSYEQYF.

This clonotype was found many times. The CDR3 loop reads CASVGNTEAFF. The CDR3 DNA reads TGTGCCAGCGTCGGTAACACTGAAGCTTTCTTT. The chain employs TRBV2 and TRBJ1-1; D gene uncertain. Germline V gene sequence: CDR1 SNHLY, CDR2 FYNNEI. The V and J ends lost 8 bases and 2 bases respectively, with 6 bases between them. This CDR3 has 11 amino acids.

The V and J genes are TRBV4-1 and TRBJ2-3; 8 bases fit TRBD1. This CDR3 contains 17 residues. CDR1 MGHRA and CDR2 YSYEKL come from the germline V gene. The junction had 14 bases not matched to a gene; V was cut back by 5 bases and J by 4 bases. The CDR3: CASSTLRTGRRSDTQYF. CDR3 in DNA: TGCGCCAGCAGCACGCTTAGGACAGGGAGGCGATCAGATACGCAGTATTTT.

CDR3 sequence (DNA): TGCGCCAGCAGCCTTACGGGACAGGGAGGCGGGGAGCTGTTTTTT. As protein: CASSLTGQGGGELFF. The chain has TRBV4-1 and TRBJ2-2; TRBD1 matches 9 bases. The CDR3 loop spans 15 amino acids. Trimming at V came to 4 bases and at J to 7 bases, leaving 7 bases not matched to a gene. The germline gives CDR1 MGHRA, CDR2 YSYEKL.

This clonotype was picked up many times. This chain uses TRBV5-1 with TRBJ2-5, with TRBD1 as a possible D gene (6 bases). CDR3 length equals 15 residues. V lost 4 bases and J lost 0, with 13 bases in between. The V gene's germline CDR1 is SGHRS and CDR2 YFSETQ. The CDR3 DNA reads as TGCGCCAGCAGCCCAACCGGGGACAACCAAGAGACCCAGTACTTC. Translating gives CASSPTGDNQETQYF.

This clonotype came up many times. The CDR3 DNA sequence: TGTGCCAGCAGTCTACGTACAAACATTCAGTACTTC. Its translation: CASSLRTNIQYF. The chain employs TRBV28 and TRBJ2-4; no clear D. Per germline, CDR1 MDHEN and CDR2 SYDVKM. The CDR3 totals 12 residues. Trimming removed 5 bases at V and 6 bases at J, with 8 bases between.

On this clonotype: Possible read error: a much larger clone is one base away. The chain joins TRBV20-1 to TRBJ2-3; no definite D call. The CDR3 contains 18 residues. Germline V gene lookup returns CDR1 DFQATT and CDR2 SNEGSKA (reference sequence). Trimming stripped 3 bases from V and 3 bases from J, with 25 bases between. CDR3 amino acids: CSASLIRLGSEKTDTQYF. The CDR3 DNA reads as TGCAGTGCTAGCCTCATCCGATTGGGGTCAGAAAAAACAGATACGCAGTATTTT.

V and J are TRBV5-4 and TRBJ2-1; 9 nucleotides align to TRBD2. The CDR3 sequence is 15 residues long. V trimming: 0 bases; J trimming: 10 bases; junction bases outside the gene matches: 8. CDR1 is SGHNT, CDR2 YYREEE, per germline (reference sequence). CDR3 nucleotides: TGTGCCAGCAGCTTGGAACTAGCGGGCCGCGGGGAGCAGTTCTTC. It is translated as CASSLELAGRGEQFF.